These 12 T cell receptor beta chains were sequenced from one sample in a study of shared clonotypes between healthy human individuals. The data were produced by immunoSEQ multiplex PCR, yet TCRdb's version contains in-frame clones alone and is incomplete. This sample has fewer than 2.5 million clones, with 93% found just once. The sequenced sample consisted of naive CD4+ T cells from PBMCs. Subset described: CD45RA+ positively selected. The receptors come from a man aged 18 to 29 in good health. Some clones in this sample may be carry-over from other donors' samples.

The CDR3 here is CAWTPYTAPEYEQYF. CDR3 nucleotide sequence: TGTGCCTGGACCCCCTATACAGCGCCGGAATACGAGCAGTACTTC. The gene calls are TRBV30 and TRBJ2-7, with unresolved D. V dropped 4 bases and J dropped 4 bases, with 20 bases sitting between them. The CDR3 totals 15 residues. Germline V gives CDR1 GTSNPN, CDR2 SVGIG (reference sequence).

About this clone: Other DNA sequences in this specimen translate into the identical CDR3. The genes are TRBV11-2 and TRBJ1-3, with D uncertain. V was trimmed by 1 base and J by 0 bases, leaving 7 bases between them. In germline, CDR1 is SGHAT, CDR2 FQNNGV. The CDR3 spans 15 residues. This chain's CDR3 is CASSLGRSSGNTIYF. The CDR3 DNA sequence: TGTGCCAGCAGCTTAGGACGGAGCTCTGGAAACACCATATATTTT.

This chain joins TRBV6-1 and TRBJ1-2; D is possibly TRBD1 (6 bases). The CDR3 is 14 residues long. V dropped 5 bases and J dropped 13 bases, with 23 bases sitting between them. Looked up from germline, CDR1 is MNHNS and CDR2 is SASEGT. The CDR3 region is CASSRPGARELLTF. The CDR3 nucleotides are TGTGCCAGCAGTAGGCCGGGGGCAAGGGAACTCCTCACCTTC.

The genes are TRBV2 and TRBJ1-3, with a tentative D call TRBD1 (5 bases). Trimming left V 8 bases short and J 0 bases short, with 14 bases between. Germline CDR1 reads SNHLY; CDR2 reads FYNNEI. This CDR3 is 15 amino acids long. CDR3 sequence reads: CASALGGDSGNTIYF. The CDR3 DNA sequence: TGTGCCAGCGCCCTGGGGGGGGACTCTGGAAACACCATATATTTT. Based on the CDR3 plus reference TRBV2 and TRBJ1-3, the full variable domain is EPEVTQTPSHQVTQMGQEVILRCVPISNHLYFYWYRQILGQKVEFLVSFYNNEISEKSEIFDDQFSVERPDGSNFTLKIRSTKLEDSAMYFCASALGGDSGNTIYFGEGSWLTVV.

The chain is built from TRBV15 and TRBJ1-4, with a weak D call TRBD1 (5 bases). The CDR3 has 16 residues. Between the trimmed V and J ends, which lost 1 base and 2 bases, there was a span of 11 bases. From germline, CDR1 is LNHNV and CDR2 YYDKDF (reference sequence). CDR3 loop: CATSRGGGPTNEKLFF. The CDR3 DNA sequence: TGTGCCACCAGCAGAGGCGGGGGTCCCACTAATGAAAAACTGTTTTTT.

V and J are TRBV7-3 and TRBJ2-5; D possibly corresponds to TRBD2 (7 bases). CDR1 and CDR2 from the germline V gene are SGHTA and FQGTGA. This CDR3 contains 17 residues. Deletions cut 2 bases from V and 5 bases from J, with 21 bases between. The CDR3 sequence: CASSLRGGGGASETQYF. DNA for the CDR3: TGTGCCAGCAGCTTACGCGGAGGGGGAGGGGCAAGCGAGACCCAGTACTTC.

V is TRBV28 and J is TRBJ2-7, with D perhaps matching TRBD1 (5 bases). Germline CDR1 is MDHEN and CDR2 is SYDVKM. Trimming cost V 5 bases and J 2 bases, with 19 bases left between them. The CDR3 length is 16 residues. CDR3 region: CASSPSNWNRTYEQYF. The CDR3 DNA reads TGTGCCAGCAGTCCCTCTAATTGGAACAGGACCTACGAGCAGTACTTC.

The chain couples TRBV6-6 to TRBJ2-6, with no clear D. Germline CDR1 is MNHNY and CDR2 is SVGAGI (reference sequence). The CDR3 is made up of 15 amino acids. V dropped 6 bases and J dropped 0 bases, with 9 bases sitting between them. DNA for the CDR3: TGTGCCAGCAGCGGGCTAAGCTCTGGGGCCAACGTCCTGACTTTC. Amino acids: CASSGLSSGANVLTF.

Concerning this clone itself: The sample has other DNA sequences that encode this CDR3 too. DNA of the CDR3: TGTGCCAGCAGCTTACACACAGATACGCAGTATTTT. Protein sequence: CASSLHTDTQYF. V usage is TRBV7-9 and J usage is TRBJ2-3; the D is unclear. Trimming took off 2 bases at V and 2 bases at J, with 2 bases between the two ends. The V gene's germline CDR1 is SEHNR and CDR2 FQNEAQ (reference sequence). The CDR3 is made up of 12 amino acids.

The CDR3 region is CASSLESGSGNTIYF. CDR3 in DNA: TGTGCCAGCAGCTTAGAGTCCGGCTCTGGAAACACCATATATTTT. This rearrangement joins TRBV11-2 to TRBJ1-3; D call uncertain. V lost 0 bases, J lost 0 bases, and 6 bases lay in between. CDR1 is SGHAT and CDR2 is FQNNGV in the germline V gene. The CDR3 totals 15 residues. Full variable domain (rest looked up from reference TRBV11-2 and TRBJ1-3): EAGVAQSPRYKIIEKRQSVAFWCNPISGHATLYWYQQILGQGPKLLIQFQNNGVVDDSQLPKDRFSAERLKGVDSTLKIQPAKLEDSAVYLCASSLESGSGNTIYFGEGSWLTVV.

The gene calls are TRBV5-1 and TRBJ2-7; TRBD1 matches at 7 bases. The CDR3 is 15 residues long. The germline V gene has CDR1 SGHRS and CDR2 YFSETQ. J lost 2 bases, V lost 0 bases, and 5 bases had no gene match. The CDR3 reads CASSLVAGGTYEQYF. The CDR3 coding sequence is TGCGCCAGCAGCTTGGTGGCAGGGGGTACCTACGAGCAGTACTTC.

This clone has only one observation. The chain's CDR3 is CASSEGALMEQFF. The CDR3 bases are TGTGCCAGCAGTGAAGGAGCCCTAATGGAGCAGTTCTTC. The rearrangement joins TRBV2 to TRBJ2-1; D unresolved. Trimming removed 1 base at V and 10 bases at J, with 11 bases between. This CDR3 has 13 amino acids. The germline V gene has CDR1 SNHLY and CDR2 FYNNEI.